These 25 T cell receptor beta chains were sequenced from one sample in a study of T cells in Graves' hyperthyroidism and ophthalmopathy. RNA transcripts provided the source from which TCR beta CDR3 regions were amplified. During a first-round RT-PCR of the TCR CDR3, the HTBI primer set was used. TCRdb recomputed calls from the multiplex PCR reads with MiXCR, one row per CDR3 protein. This sample has hundreds of thousands of distinct CDR3 sequences; 17% occur once, and the top ten carry 17%. The sequenced material came from blood. The receptors come from a young woman with Graves' ophthalmopathy.

The chain combines TRBV6-2 or TRBV6-3 with TRBJ2-1; 12 nucleotides line up with TRBD1. The CDR3 contains 18 residues. Germline CDR1 and CDR2: MNHEY and SVGEGT. Trimming cost V 0 bases and J 5 bases; bases outside gene matches: 8. The CDR3 sequence is CASSYSTGQGARDNEQFF. CDR3 DNA sequence: TGTGCCAGCAGTTACTCGACGGGACAGGGGGCTCGGGACAATGAGCAGTTCTTC.

This rearrangement joins TRBV6-1 to TRBJ1-3; tentatively, D is TRBD1 (6 bases). Per the germline V gene, CDR1 is MNHNS and CDR2 is SASEGT. This CDR3 spans 15 amino acids. The V gene lost 7 bases and the J gene lost 0 bases, with 13 bases spanning the gap. DNA for the CDR3: TGTGCCAGCACAAACAGGGCTAGCTCTGGAAACACCATATATTTT. Translated, it gives CASTNRASSGNTIYF.

This clonotype was seen more than once but under ten times. This sequence joins TRBV28 and TRBJ1-2; no reliable D call. Germline V gene data show CDR1 as MDHEN and CDR2 as SYDVKM. The CDR3 is 15 amino acids. The V end was cut by 2 bases, the J end by 3 bases, with 13 bases between. The CDR3 region has the DNA TGTGCCAGCAGTTTAGCAGAGGGAGCAGACTATGGCTACACCTTC. Amino acids: CASSLAEGADYGYTF.

The chain is built from TRBV10-3 and TRBJ2-3; D remains ambiguous. V lost 4 bases to trimming and J lost 2 bases, with 7 bases between them. Germline V gene lookup returns CDR1 ENHRY and CDR2 SYGVKD. The CDR3 runs to 13 residues. CDR3 loop: CAISASATDTQYF. CDR3 in DNA: TGTGCCATCAGTGCCTCCGCCACAGATACGCAGTATTTT.

This clonotype was counted many times. The rearrangement joins TRBV7-8 to TRBJ2-7, with TRBD1 identical over 9 bases. The ends lost 2 bases at V and 0 bases at J; junction bases unmatched: 8. Germline assignment: CDR1 SGHVS and CDR2 FQNEAQ. This CDR3 comprises 17 residues. The DNA of the CDR3 is TGTGCCAGCAGCTTACCCCGGGACAGGGTCTTCTCCTACGAGCAGTACTTC. The encoded protein is CASSLPRDRVFSYEQYF.

At least ten counts were recorded for this clonotype. The chain recombines TRBV15 with TRBJ2-3, with 10 positions matching TRBD1. The CDR3 extends over 15 amino acids. V was pared by 8 bases and J by 5 bases, with 10 bases of the junction left unmatched. Germline loops: CDR1 LNHNV, CDR2 YYDKDF (reference sequence). CDR3 nucleotides: TGTGCCACCGCCACGGGACAGGGGCGCGGAGATACGCAGTATTTT. Protein: CATATGQGRGDTQYF.

This clonotype has just a few counts. The CDR3 coding sequence is TGTGCCAGCAGCTTCCGGGACATCTCCTACGAGCAGTACTTC. It specifies CASSFRDISYEQYF. V usage is TRBV5-5 and J usage is TRBJ2-7; D is possibly TRBD1 (6 bases). The CDR3 sequence is 14 residues long. Germline V gives CDR1 SGHKS, CDR2 YYEKEE (reference sequence). V was trimmed by 2 bases and J by 0 bases, leaving 9 bases between them.

This CDR3 reads CASSQVGGSGEKLFF. The CDR3 DNA reads TGTGCCAGCAGCCAAGTAGGGGGCTCTGGTGAAAAACTGTTTTTT. V gene TRBV14 combines with J gene TRBJ1-4; 7 bases align to TRBD1. This CDR3 region has 15 residues. The trim removed 1 base at V and 7 bases at J, leaving 6 bases unmatched. Germline CDR1 reads SGHDN; CDR2 reads FVKESK.

This chain links TRBV6-2 or TRBV6-3 with TRBJ1-5, with D perhaps matching TRBD1 (6 bases). Germline assignment: CDR1 MNHEY and CDR2 SVGEGT. Trimming cost V 5 bases and J 5 bases, with 10 bases left between them. This CDR3 spans 13 amino acids. For the CDR3, the DNA is TGTGCCAGCAGTGGGGGGGCGGATCAGCCCCAGCATTTT. This encodes CASSGGADQPQHF.

In this sample, this clonotype turned up many times. V usage is TRBV7-3 and J usage is TRBJ2-1; no definite D call. Deletions cut 0 bases from V and 7 bases from J, with 7 bases between. CDR3 size: 13 residues. The germline V gene encodes CDR1 SGHTA and CDR2 FQGTGA. CDR3 protein: CASSLTVGNEQFF. In nucleotides, the CDR3 is TGTGCCAGCAGCTTAACAGTCGGAAATGAGCAGTTCTTC.

In its sample, this clonotype was seen many times. The J gene is TRBJ2-5, the V gene TRBV30, with a tentative D call TRBD1 (6 bases). With 4 bases removed from V and 5 bases from J, the gap between germline ends came to 11 bases. This CDR3 comprises 12 residues. Germline CDR1 and CDR2: GTSNPN and SVGIG (reference sequence). The CDR3 protein is CAWTDSFETQYF. In DNA form, the CDR3 reads TGTGCCTGGACGGACAGTTTTGAGACCCAGTACTTC.

There are many counts of this clonotype. The gene calls are TRBV20-1 and TRBJ2-3; TRBD2 aligns across 8 bases. This CDR3 has 13 amino acids. J gave up 4 bases and V 4 bases, and 4 bases lay outside the gene matches. Germline V gene sequence: CDR1 DFQATT, CDR2 SNEGSKA (reference sequence). CDR3 in amino acids: CSAIGGGPDTQYF. The CDR3 bases are TGCAGTGCTATCGGGGGGGGCCCAGATACGCAGTATTTT.

This chain links TRBV5-1 with TRBJ2-3; 11 bases are a match to TRBD2. CDR3 length: 15 residues. Looked up from germline, CDR1 is SGHRS and CDR2 is YFSETQ. With V trimmed by 6 bases and J by 6 bases, 9 bases remained unmatched. This CDR3 is CASKFSGGAIDTQYF. DNA of the CDR3: TGCGCCAGCAAATTTAGCGGGGGGGCCATTGATACGCAGTATTTT.

This clonotype was counted a few times. The genes are TRBV7-2 and TRBJ2-3, with 12 bases fitting TRBD2. Germline V CDR1 and CDR2: SGHTA, FQGNSA. This CDR3 is built from 16 residues. Losses at the gene ends were 1 base for V and 4 bases for J; bases not matched to a gene: 3. CDR3 sequence (DNA): TGTGCCAGCAGCTTAGTAGGGACTAGCGGGTCAGATACGCAGTATTTT. As protein: CASSLVGTSGSDTQYF.

The chain uses TRBV29-1 and TRBJ2-7, with 7 bases lining up with TRBD1. The germline gives CDR1 SQVTM, CDR2 ANQGSEA. This CDR3 contains 15 residues. After removal of 4 bases from V and 5 bases from J, the junction contained 14 bases not matched to a gene. The CDR3: CSVVLDGRGYDEQYF. Written as DNA, the CDR3 is TGCAGCGTTGTCTTAGATGGCAGGGGGTACGACGAGCAGTACTTC.

The chain joins TRBV4-1 to TRBJ2-5; 7 nucleotides match TRBD2. From germline, CDR1 is MGHRA and CDR2 YSYEKL. The CDR3 consists of 16 residues. V was clipped by 2 bases and J by 6 bases; unmatched bases: 12. CDR3 loop: CASSQIESGGSQTQYF. Written as DNA, the CDR3 is TGCGCCAGCAGCCAAATTGAGTCGGGGGGAAGTCAGACCCAGTACTTC.

This clonotype was seen at least ten times. This sequence joins TRBV3-1 and TRBJ2-1; 10 bases line up with TRBD2. CDR1 and CDR2 from the germline V gene are LGHDT and YNNKEL (reference sequence). The V gene end was trimmed by 0 bases and the J gene end by 6 bases; junction bases not matched to a gene: 2. The CDR3 is 15 amino acids. The CDR3 reads CASSQDTSGTNEQFF. CDR3 nucleotides: TGTGCCAGCAGCCAAGATACTAGCGGGACCAATGAGCAGTTCTTC.

The rearrangement joins TRBV15 to TRBJ2-5, with D maybe TRBD2 (5 bases). V was clipped by 3 bases and J by 11 bases, with 25 bases between them. Per the germline V gene, CDR1 is LNHNV and CDR2 is YYDKDF (reference sequence). The CDR3 sequence is 16 residues long. The CDR3 reads CATSSYSGIQRRGQYF. The CDR3 nucleotides read TGTGCCACCAGCAGTTATTCCGGGATACAACGTCGCGGTCAGTACTTC.

This clonotype has ten or more counts. The J gene is TRBJ1-3, the V gene TRBV12-3 or TRBV12-4; no definite D call. Between the trimmed V and J ends, which lost 4 bases and 0 bases, there was a span of 13 bases. This CDR3 comprises 16 residues. The CDR3: CASSSKDPGSGNTIYF. CDR3 nucleotides: TGTGCCAGCAGTTCCAAGGATCCCGGCTCTGGAAACACCATATATTTT.

This clonotype was seen just once. This chain connects TRBV15 to TRBJ1-1, with TRBD1 as a possible D gene (5 bases). Germline assignment: CDR1 LNHNV and CDR2 YYDKDF (reference sequence). This CDR3 has 16 residues. The V gene lost 5 bases and the J gene lost 3 bases, with 19 bases spanning the gap. DNA of the CDR3: TGTGCCACCAGCGGAGGGTCCGTCGGGGACTACACTGAAGCTTTCTTT. It codes for CATSGGSVGDYTEAFF.

With regard to this clonotype: This may come from a read error, since a much larger clone is one base off. V usage is TRBV7-9 and J usage is TRBJ2-1, with D maybe TRBD2 (5 bases). Germline V gene data show CDR1 as SEHNR and CDR2 as FQNEAQ (reference sequence). V was pared by 9 bases and J by 0 bases, with 12 bases between. The CDR3 is 14 amino acids. Written as DNA, the CDR3 is TGTGCCAGTACAGCGGAGAGCTCCTACAATGAGCAGTTCTTC. Its translation: CASTAESSYNEQFF.

This clonotype was seen at least ten times. This sequence joins TRBV12-3 or TRBV12-4 and TRBJ1-5; D remains unclear. Trimming left V 1 base short and J 0 bases short, with 4 bases between. The CDR3 contains 14 residues. This CDR3 reads CASSLETSNQPQHF. As DNA, the CDR3 is TGTGCCAGCAGTTTAGAAACTAGCAATCAGCCCCAGCATTTT.

A few counts support this clonotype. The chain uses TRBV12-3 or TRBV12-4 and TRBJ2-7, with D possibly matching TRBD1 (6 bases). This CDR3 spans 13 amino acids. With 2 bases removed from V and 7 bases from J, the gap between germline ends came to 12 bases. In DNA form, the CDR3 reads TGTGCCAGCAGTTTAAATGGGGGCGTGGAGCAGTACTTC. Translated: CASSLNGGVEQYF.

This clonotype was counted at least ten times. V is TRBV30 and J is TRBJ1-2; 7 bases are a match to TRBD1. Trimming removed 2 bases from V and 6 bases from J; junction bases left unmatched: 3. The CDR3 is made up of 12 amino acids. The germline V gene has CDR1 GTSNPN and CDR2 SVGIG (reference sequence). CDR3 residues: CAWSQGQDGYTF. The CDR3 DNA follows: TGTGCCTGGAGTCAAGGACAGGATGGCTACACCTTC.

The J gene is TRBJ1-2, the V gene TRBV27; perhaps TRBD1 as D (6 bases). The germline V and J ends were trimmed by 8 bases and 4 bases, with 14 bases remaining between them. Germline assignment: CDR1 MNHEY and CDR2 SMNVEV (reference sequence). This CDR3 contains 13 residues. CDR3 region: CASWGGALYGYTF. The CDR3 DNA follows: TGTGCCAGCTGGGGGGGGGCCCTCTATGGCTACACCTTC.